These 9 T cell receptor beta chains were sequenced from one sample in a study of T cell repertoires in cytomegalovirus infection. TCRdb re-called the reads with MiXCR, one entry per CDR3 protein. The sample consists of roughly 240,000 distinct CDR3 sequences, around 6.6% of them appearing once. Specimen: PBMCs. The source of these receptors is a human donor in good health (CMV status not recorded). Some clones in this sample may be carry-over from other donors' samples.

This clonotype occurred many times. The J gene is TRBJ2-7, the V gene TRBV6-5; D is tentatively TRBD1 or TRBD2 (7 bases each). V lost 7 bases, J lost 2 bases, and 18 bases lay in between. CDR1 is MNHEY and CDR2 is SVGAGI in the germline V gene. This CDR3 region has 15 residues. The CDR3 reads CASKHGGGGPYEQYF. CDR3 nucleotide sequence: TGTGCCAGCAAGCATGGGGGAGGGGGCCCCTACGAGCAGTACTTC.

This clonotype has ten or more counts. CDR3 protein: CASSLGSGRPEQFF. The CDR3 nucleotides are TGTGCCAGCAGCTTGGGGTCAGGGCGGCCTGAGCAGTTCTTC. V gene TRBV5-5 combines with J gene TRBJ2-1; TRBD1 is a possible D gene (5 bases). Deletions cut 0 bases from V and 9 bases from J, with 13 bases between. The V gene's germline CDR1 is SGHKS and CDR2 YYEKEE (reference sequence). The CDR3 extends over 14 amino acids.

V and J are TRBV5-8 and TRBJ1-6; 7 bases match TRBD1. Trimming cost V 4 bases and J 4 bases; bases outside gene matches: 8. CDR3 size: 16 residues. In germline, CDR1 is SGHTS, CDR2 YDEGEE. CDR3 protein: CASSLLGRGYNSPLHF. Here the CDR3 DNA reads TGTGCCAGCAGCCTGCTGGGCAGGGGGTATAATTCACCCCTCCACTTT.

At least ten counts were recorded for this clonotype. V and J are TRBV28 and TRBJ1-2; 9 positions match TRBD1. The CDR3 is 15 amino acids. Germline CDR1 reads MDHEN; CDR2 reads SYDVKM. J lost 2 bases, V lost 6 bases, and 7 bases had no gene match. Written as DNA, the CDR3 is TGTGCCAGCAGCTTAAACAGGGGGCAGAACTATGGCTACACCTTC. Translating it yields CASSLNRGQNYGYTF.

This clonotype showed up many times. CDR3: CASGPDHYYGYTF. The CDR3 DNA follows: TGTGCTAGTGGTCCTGACCACTACTATGGCTACACCTTC. The chain recombines TRBV12-5 with TRBJ1-2; D remains ambiguous. Germline-derived CDR1 and CDR2 are LGHNT and FRNRAP. Trimming took 5 bases from V and 3 from J, leaving 10 bases between them. The CDR3 length is 13 residues.

In its sample, this clonotype was seen many times. V is TRBV28 and J is TRBJ2-2; D possibly corresponds to TRBD1 (6 bases). Trimming took 2 bases from V and 0 from J, leaving 7 bases between them. This CDR3 region has 15 residues. CDR1 and CDR2 from the germline V gene are MDHEN and SYDVKM. The CDR3 is CASSLAGANTGELFF. CDR3 bases: TGTGCCAGCAGTTTAGCAGGGGCGAACACCGGGGAGCTGTTTTTT.

This clonotype has ten or more counts. The chain joins TRBV7-2 to TRBJ2-2, with unresolved D. Trimming pared 5 bases from V and 4 bases from J, leaving 26 bases between. This CDR3 has 19 residues. Germline V CDR1 and CDR2: SGHTA, FQGNSA. In DNA, the CDR3 is TGTGCCAGCAGCCTACTCCCCAGTGGGCAGAGAGGCTCCACCGGGGAGCTGTTTTTT. It yields the protein CASSLLPSGQRGSTGELFF.

This clonotype occurred many times. The rearrangement links TRBV7-2 to TRBJ2-7; D call uncertain. Germline-derived CDR1 and CDR2 are SGHTA and FQGNSA. Trimming took 2 bases from V and 0 from J, leaving 11 bases between them. The CDR3 runs 15 residues. The CDR3 spells CASSLSSTLSYEQYF. The CDR3 DNA reads as TGTGCCAGCAGCTTAAGCAGCACCCTCTCCTACGAGCAGTACTTC.

In its sample, this clonotype was seen a few times. The chain couples TRBV24-1 to TRBJ2-4, with 9 bases lining up with TRBD1. Germline lookup yields CDR1 KGHDR and CDR2 SFDVKD. Germline trimming cut 12 bases from V and 8 bases from J; bases unmatched to any gene: 13. The CDR3 spans 14 residues. The CDR3 region is CAPTSGQGSDIQYF. CDR3 nucleotide sequence: TGTGCCCCGACTTCGGGACAGGGATCGGACATTCAGTACTTC.